The clone carrying this T cell receptor beta chain has ten or more counts. Unique molecular identifier tags were affixed to discrete cDNA molecules. One entry per CDR3 protein, called by TCRdb with MiXCR from the 5' RACE reads. Of about 59,000 distinct CDR3 sequences in the sample, around 13% were seen once. Germline assignment: CDR1 SGHRS and CDR2 YFSETQ. This CDR3 is built from 12 residues. Trimming at V came to 6 bases and at J to 8 bases, leaving 6 bases not matched to a gene. This entry is derived from a study of early T cells in non-severe SARS-CoV-2 infection. At the level of the study: Sequenced bulk RNA came from whole blood that was unsorted, and chains were unpaired.

This sequence originates from an adult who was a healthcare worker with PCR-confirmed SARS-CoV-2 infection or an uninfected control (not recorded which). Sequencing used whole blood, obtained at baseline. The rearrangement uses TRBV5-1 and TRBJ1-2; 8 positions agree with TRBD1. Here the CDR3 reads CASTIGQGGYTF. The CDR3 coding sequence is TGCGCCAGCACCATTGGACAGGGCGGCTACACCTTC.